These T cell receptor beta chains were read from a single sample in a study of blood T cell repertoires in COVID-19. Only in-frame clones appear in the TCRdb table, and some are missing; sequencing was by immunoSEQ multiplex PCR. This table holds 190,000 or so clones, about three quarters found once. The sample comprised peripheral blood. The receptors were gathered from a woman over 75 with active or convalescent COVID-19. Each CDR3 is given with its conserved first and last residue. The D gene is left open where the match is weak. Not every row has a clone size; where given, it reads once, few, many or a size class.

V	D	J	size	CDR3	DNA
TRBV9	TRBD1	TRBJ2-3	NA	CASSRGGPAGDTQYF	TGTGCCAGCAGCAGAGGGGGCCCTGCAGGAGATACGCAGTATTTT
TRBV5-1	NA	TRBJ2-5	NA	CASANREKETQYF	TGCGCCAGCGCAAACCGGGAGAAAGAGACCCAGTACTTC
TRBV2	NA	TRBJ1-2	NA	CASSEARNRGVYGYTF	TGTGCCAGCAGTGAAGCGCGAAATCGGGGGGTATATGGCTACACCTTC
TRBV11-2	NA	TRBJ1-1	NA	CASSLDRGGGMNTEAFF	TGTGCCAGCAGCTTAGACCGGGGGGGCGGAATGAACACTGAAGCTTTCTTT
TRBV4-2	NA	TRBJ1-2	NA	CASTRARGGDYGYTF	TGTGCCAGCACCCGAGCGAGGGGAGGTGACTATGGCTACACCTTC
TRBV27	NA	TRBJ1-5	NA	CASSYGGWNQPQHF	TGTGCCAGCAGTTACGGGGGATGGAATCAGCCCCAGCATTTT
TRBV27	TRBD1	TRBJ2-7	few	CASSLWTGGSKEQYF	TGTGCCAGCAGTTTATGGACAGGGGGCTCGAAGGAGCAGTACTTC
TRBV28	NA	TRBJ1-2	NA	CASNWGGRFDYGYTF	TGTGCCAGCAACTGGGGGGGGCGCTTCGACTATGGCTACACCTTC
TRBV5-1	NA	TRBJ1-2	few	CASSPESNTVTYGYTF	TGCGCCAGCAGCCCGGAGTCGAACACCGTGACGTATGGCTACACCTTC
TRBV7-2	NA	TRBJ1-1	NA	CATQGSPAEAFF	TGTGCCACCCAGGGCAGTCCAGCTGAAGCTTTCTTT
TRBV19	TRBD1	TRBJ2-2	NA	CASTPTGGSTGELFF	TGTGCCAGTACCCCGACAGGGGGTAGTACCGGGGAGCTGTTTTTT
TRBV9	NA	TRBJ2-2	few	CASSRTSANTGELFF	TGTGCCAGCAGCAGAACTAGTGCGAACACCGGGGAGCTGTTTTTT
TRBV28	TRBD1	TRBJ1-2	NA	CASTPISGTGLKNYGYTF	TGTGCCAGCACCCCTATCTCCGGGACAGGGCTAAAAAACTATGGCTACACCTTC
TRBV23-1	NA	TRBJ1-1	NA	CASSLLDSLNTEAFF	TGCGCCAGCAGTCTCTTGGACAGCCTGAACACTGAAGCTTTCTTT
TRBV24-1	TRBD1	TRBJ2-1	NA	CATSDRNRGRDEQFF	TGTGCCACCAGTGATCGGAACAGGGGGCGCGATGAGCAGTTCTTC
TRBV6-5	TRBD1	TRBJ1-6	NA	CASSTDRGSSPLHF	TGTGCCAGCAGCACGGACAGGGGAAGCTCACCCCTCCACTTT
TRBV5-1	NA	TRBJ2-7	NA	CASSSEDRFVHEQYF	TGCGCCAGCAGCTCCGAAGACAGGTTTGTCCACGAGCAGTACTTC
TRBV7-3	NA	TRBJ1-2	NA	CASSLAPMAGRDYGYTF	TGTGCCAGCAGCTTAGCTCCGATGGCGGGGCGGGACTATGGCTACACCTTC
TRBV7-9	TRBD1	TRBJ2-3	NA	CASSPWTGAGPDTQYF	TGTGCCAGCAGCCCATGGACAGGGGCTGGCCCAGATACGCAGTATTTT
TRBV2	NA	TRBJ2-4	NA	CASSVEQGKNIQYF	TGTGCCAGCAGTGTGGAGCAGGGCAAAAACATTCAGTACTTC
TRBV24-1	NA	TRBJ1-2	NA	CATRDFGYGYTF	TGTGCCACCCGGGACTTTGGCTATGGCTACACCTTC
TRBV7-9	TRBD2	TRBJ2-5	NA	CASSVAGGPGETQYF	TGTGCCAGCAGTGTAGCGGGGGGTCCCGGGGAGACCCAGTACTTC
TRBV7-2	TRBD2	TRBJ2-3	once	CASSLNAPGLAGGTDTQYF	TGTGCCAGCAGCCTCAATGCTCCGGGACTAGCGGGGGGGACAGATACGCAGTATTTT
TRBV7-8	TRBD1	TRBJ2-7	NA	CASSPGQGLREQYF	TGTGCCAGCAGCCCCGGACAGGGGCTGCGGGAGCAGTACTTC
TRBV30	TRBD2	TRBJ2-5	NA	CAWNMGGSGGTQYF	TGTGCCTGGAACATGGGGGGGTCGGGAGGGACCCAGTACTTC
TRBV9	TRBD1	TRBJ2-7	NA	CASSALGTGRSEQYF	TGTGCCAGCAGCGCCCTCGGGACAGGGAGATCCGAGCAGTACTTC
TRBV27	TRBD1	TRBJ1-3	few	CASSFVGRGGASGNTIYF	TGTGCCAGCTCTTTCGTGGGACGAGGGGGCGCCTCTGGAAACACCATATATTTT
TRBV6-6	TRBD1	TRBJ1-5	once	CASSNGQVYSNQPQHF	TGTGCCAGCAGCAACGGACAGGTGTATAGCAATCAGCCCCAGCATTTT
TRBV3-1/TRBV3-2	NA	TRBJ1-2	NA	CASSQDRRGDYGYTF	TGTGCCAGCAGCCAAGATCGACGGGGTGATTATGGCTACACCTTC
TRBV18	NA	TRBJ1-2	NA	CASSPSTGDYGYTF	TGTGCCAGCTCACCTTCTACGGGGGACTATGGCTACACCTTC
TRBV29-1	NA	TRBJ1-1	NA	CSVTPRGGDTEAFF	TGCAGCGTTACCCCCAGGGGTGGGGACACTGAAGCTTTCTTT
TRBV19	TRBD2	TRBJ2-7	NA	CASTSGFGGYYEQYF	TGTGCCAGTACCTCGGGATTCGGGGGGTACTACGAGCAGTACTTC
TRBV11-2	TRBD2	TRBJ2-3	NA	CASSLLAGGLDTQYF	TGTGCCAGCAGCTTACTAGCGGGGGGGCTAGATACGCAGTATTTT
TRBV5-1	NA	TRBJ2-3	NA	CASSLAVTGSDTQYF	TGCGCCAGCAGCTTGGCGGTTACAGGATCAGATACGCAGTATTTT
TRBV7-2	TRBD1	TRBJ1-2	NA	CASNSGQNYGYTF	TGTGCCAGCAACTCGGGACAGAACTATGGCTACACCTTC
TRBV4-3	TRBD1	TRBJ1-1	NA	CASSQGDRGRGAFF	TGCGCCAGCAGCCAAGGGGACAGGGGGCGAGGAGCTTTCTTT
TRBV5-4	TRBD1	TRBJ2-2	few	CASSLGYRGDTGELFF	TGTGCCAGCAGCTTGGGGTACAGGGGGGACACCGGGGAGCTGTTTTTT
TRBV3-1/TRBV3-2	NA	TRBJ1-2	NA	CASSQGRQNYGYTF	TGTGCCAGCAGCCAAGGTCGCCAGAACTATGGCTACACCTTC
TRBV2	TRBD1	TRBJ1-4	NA	CASSKTQGINEKLFF	TGTGCCAGCAGTAAGACACAGGGGATTAATGAAAAACTGTTTTTT
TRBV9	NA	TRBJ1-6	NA	CASSQRQAERSPLHF	TGTGCCAGCAGCCAGCGACAGGCAGAACGCTCACCCCTCCACTTT
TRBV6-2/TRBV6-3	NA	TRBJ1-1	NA	CASSHHTGSGRTEAFF	TGTGCCAGCAGTCATCATACAGGCTCCGGGAGGACTGAAGCTTTCTTT
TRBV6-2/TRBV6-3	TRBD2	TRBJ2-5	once	CASSYSPRTSGSETQYF	TGTGCCAGCAGTTACTCCCCCCGGACTAGCGGGTCAGAGACCCAGTACTTC
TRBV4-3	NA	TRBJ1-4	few	CASSHNPGGFRRDNEKLFF	TGCGCCAGCAGCCACAACCCCGGAGGCTTCCGGAGGGATAACGAAAAACTGTTTTTT
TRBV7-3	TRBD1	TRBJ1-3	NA	CASSLDRAGNTIYF	TGTGCCAGCAGCTTAGACAGGGCCGGAAACACCATATATTTT
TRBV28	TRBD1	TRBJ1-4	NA	CATLTPGGGEKLFF	TGTGCCACCCTGACCCCAGGGGGTGGTGAAAAACTGTTTTTT
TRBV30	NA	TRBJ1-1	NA	CAWSVAWSTEAFF	TGTGCCTGGAGTGTAGCATGGAGCACTGAAGCTTTCTTT